The 21 T cell receptor beta chains presented below share a single source sample, sequenced in a study of blood T cell repertoires in COVID-19. Clones were read by immunoSEQ multiplex PCR, and TCRdb kept only the in-frame ones, dropping some. The repertoire holds fewer than 150,000 clones, with 85% as singletons. Source material: peripheral blood. The receptors shown here come from a human donor in a cohort sampled during active COVID-19.

The V gene is TRBV5-1, the J gene TRBJ2-2, with D perhaps TRBD1 (5 bases). Germline V gives CDR1 SGHRS, CDR2 YFSETQ. Trimming stripped 5 bases from V and 6 bases from J, with 11 bases between. This CDR3 has 13 amino acids. Written as DNA, the CDR3 is TGCGCCAGCAGTCGACAGTCCTCCGGGGAGCTGTTTTTT. It is translated as CASSRQSSGELFF.

The chain links TRBV14 to TRBJ2-7; a weak D match, TRBD2 (6 bases). Deletions cut 4 bases from V and 6 bases from J, with 16 bases between. The CDR3 runs to 14 residues. Germline V gene sequence: CDR1 SGHDN, CDR2 FVKESK. The CDR3 protein is CASSPLYPGGEQYF. The CDR3 DNA is TGTGCCAGCAGCCCACTTTATCCCGGGGGCGAGCAGTACTTC.

The chain carries TRBV5-4 and TRBJ1-2; 8 nucleotides line up with TRBD1. The CDR3 covers 15 residues. The germline V gene encodes CDR1 SGHNT and CDR2 YYREEE (reference sequence). J gave up 5 bases and V 0 bases, and 6 bases lay outside the gene matches. CDR3: CASSLAGGLGYGYTF. The CDR3 DNA reads TGTGCCAGCAGCTTGGCAGGGGGCTTAGGGTATGGCTACACCTTC.

The chain employs TRBV5-8 and TRBJ1-2; 7 bases fit TRBD1. V was pared by 6 bases and J by 4 bases, with 6 bases of the junction left unmatched. CDR3 size: 13 residues. Germline values: CDR1 SGHTS, CDR2 YDEGEE. The CDR3, as DNA: TGTGCCAGCAATAACCCAGGGGGCTATGGCTACACCTTC. Its protein is CASNNPGGYGYTF. The full variable domain, its missing parts supplied by reference TRBV5-8 and TRBJ1-2, is EAGVTQSPTHLIKTRGQQATLRCSPISGHTSVYWYQQALGLGLQFLLWYDEGEERNRGNFPPRFSGRQFPNYSSELNVNALELEDSALYLCASNNPGGYGYTFGSGTRLTVV.

The chain carries TRBV7-2 and TRBJ2-1; 7 positions match TRBD2. Looked up from germline, CDR1 is SGHTA and CDR2 is FQGNSA. This CDR3 spans 13 amino acids. V gave up 0 bases and J gave up 7 bases; unmatched junction bases: 0. In DNA, the CDR3 is TGTGCCAGCAGCTTAGCGGGGGGGAATGAGCAGTTCTTC. Its protein product is CASSLAGGNEQFF.

The rearrangement uses TRBV5-1 and TRBJ1-1, with D possibly TRBD1 on 6 matching bases. V gave up 3 bases and J gave up 7 bases, with 10 bases separating them. The CDR3 has 12 amino acids. Per the germline V gene, CDR1 is SGHRS and CDR2 is YFSETQ. CDR3 in amino acids: CASSYEQGEAFF. As DNA, the CDR3 is TGCGCCAGCAGCTATGAACAGGGTGAAGCTTTCTTT.

The chain employs TRBV6-2 or TRBV6-3 and TRBJ2-6, with D unresolved. Trimming pared 0 bases from V and 0 bases from J, leaving 18 bases between. The CDR3 spans 20 residues. Germline CDR1 and CDR2: MNHEY and SVGEGT. CDR3 in amino acids: CASSYSRGRDIFSGANVLTF. CDR3 DNA: TGTGCCAGCAGTTACTCCCGAGGAAGAGATATCTTCTCTGGGGCCAACGTCCTGACTTTC.

The chain has TRBV10-1 and TRBJ2-2; D perhaps matches TRBD2 (5 bases). Trimming took off 2 bases at V and 4 bases at J, with 8 bases between the two ends. Germline CDR1 is WNHNN and CDR2 is SYGVQD (reference sequence). The CDR3 contains 14 residues. The CDR3 sequence is CASSEAGSTGELFF. CDR3 sequence (DNA): TGCGCCAGCAGTGAGGCGGGCTCCACCGGGGAGCTGTTTTTT.

The chain joins TRBV2 to TRBJ2-7; 7 bases are a match to TRBD2. CDR3 length: 13 residues. CDR1 SNHLY and CDR2 FYNNEI come from the germline V gene. V lost 8 bases, J lost 4 bases, and 8 bases stayed unmatched. CDR3 in amino acids: CASGGGEGYEQYV. The CDR3 DNA reads as TGTGCCAGCGGAGGCGGGGAGGGATACGAGCAGTACGTC.

This clone was observed once. The chain couples TRBV11-2 to TRBJ2-5; D unclear. This CDR3 is 13 amino acids long. CDR1 and CDR2 from the germline V gene are SGHAT and FQNNGV. V was shortened by 2 bases and J by 3 bases, with 7 bases between the two germline ends. The CDR3 DNA reads TGTGCCAGCAGCTTAATTTCGGAAGAGACCCAGTACTTC. Translating gives CASSLISEETQYF.

This chain connects TRBV16 to TRBJ2-7, with TRBD1 identical over 9 bases. V was clipped by 1 base and J by 2 bases; unmatched bases: 0. Germline assignment: CDR1 KGHSY and CDR2 FQNENV. The CDR3 has 14 residues. CDR3 nucleotides: TGTGCCAGCAGCCAATGGGACAGGGCCTACGAGCAGTACTTC. It encodes CASSQWDRAYEQYF.

The chain has TRBV19 and TRBJ1-2; D gene unclear. Germline-derived CDR1 and CDR2 are LNHDA and SQIVND (reference sequence). The CDR3 has 11 residues. The germline V and J ends were trimmed by 9 bases and 7 bases, with 12 bases remaining between them. This CDR3 is CASSSYSGYTF. CDR3 nucleotide sequence: TGTGCCAGCAGTTCGTACTCTGGCTACACCTTC. The full variable domain, its missing parts supplied by reference TRBV19 and TRBJ1-2, is DGGITQSPKYLFRKEGQNVTLSCEQNLNHDAMYWYRQDPGQGLRLIYYSQIVNDFQKGDIAEGYSVSREKKESFPLTVTSAQKNPTAFYLCASSSYSGYTFGSGTRLTVV.

The V and J genes are TRBV27 and TRBJ2-7; perhaps TRBD1 as D (6 bases). V lost 5 bases, J lost 7 bases, and 21 bases lay in between. The CDR3 covers 15 residues. Germline-derived CDR1 and CDR2 are MNHEY and SMNVEV (reference sequence). This chain's CDR3 is CASSVDGTNFGEQYV. The DNA for the CDR3 is TGTGCCAGCAGTGTGGACGGGACAAACTTCGGGGAGCAGTACGTC.

This clone occurred once. V is TRBV30 and J is TRBJ1-1, with D possibly being TRBD1 (5 bases). Germline CDR1 reads GTSNPN; CDR2 reads SVGIG (reference sequence). Trimming took off 3 bases at V and 7 bases at J, with 12 bases between the two ends. This CDR3 is built from 12 residues. The CDR3 sequence: CAWRRQGGEAFF. The CDR3 coding sequence is TGTGCCTGGAGGCGCCAGGGAGGTGAAGCTTTCTTT.

The chain uses TRBV6-4 and TRBJ1-2; TRBD1 agrees at 7 bases. Per the germline V gene, CDR1 is MRHNA and CDR2 is SNTAGT. The CDR3 sequence is 13 residues long. J was trimmed by 5 bases and V by 5 bases; bases with no gene match: 5. This chain's CDR3 is CASSLGQSYGYTF. The CDR3 DNA is TGTGCCAGCAGTTTGGGACAGTCATATGGCTACACCTTC.

The rearrangement joins TRBV7-2 to TRBJ2-3; no firm D call. Trimming stripped 1 base from V and 1 base from J, with 6 bases between. Germline CDR1 and CDR2: SGHTA and FQGNSA. This CDR3 region has 14 residues. In DNA form, the CDR3 reads TGTGCCAGCAGCTTAGACGGTGGCACAGATACGCAGTATTTT. As protein: CASSLDGGTDTQYF.

This chain joins TRBV4-3 and TRBJ1-5; D is uncertain. V was trimmed by 0 bases and J by 0 bases, leaving 6 bases between them. This CDR3 has 15 amino acids. The germline CDR1 and CDR2 sequences are LGHNA and YSLEER. The CDR3 DNA reads TGCGCCAGCAGCCAAGACCCGTATAGCAATCAGCCCCAGCATTTT. Amino acids: CASSQDPYSNQPQHF.

The J gene is TRBJ2-5, the V gene TRBV2; a weak D match, TRBD2 (7 bases). Germline-derived CDR1 and CDR2 are SNHLY and FYNNEI. Trimming stripped 4 bases from V and 5 bases from J, with 14 bases between. This CDR3 region has 14 residues. CDR3 amino acids: CASSGLGGLETQYF. CDR3 DNA sequence: TGTGCCAGCAGTGGATTGGGGGGGCTTGAGACCCAGTACTTC.

The chain couples TRBV4-1 to TRBJ1-1; perhaps TRBD1 as D (5 bases). The germline V and J ends were trimmed by 5 bases and 7 bases, with 17 bases remaining between them. This CDR3 is 14 amino acids long. Germline lookup yields CDR1 MGHRA and CDR2 YSYEKL. The CDR3, as DNA: TGCGCCAGCAGCGGAACCTTGGACGGGGGTGAAGCTTTCTTT. Amino acids: CASSGTLDGGEAFF.

This clone appeared a few times. V is TRBV27 and J is TRBJ2-6; 7 bases are a match to TRBD1. CDR1 MNHEY and CDR2 SMNVEV come from the germline V gene (reference sequence). J lost 0 bases, V lost 1 base, and 6 bases had no gene match. This CDR3 contains 18 residues. The CDR3 spells CASSLFQGVSSGANVLTF. CDR3 coding DNA: TGTGCCAGCAGTTTATTTCAGGGGGTTAGCTCTGGGGCCAACGTCCTGACTTTC.

The J gene is TRBJ1-4, the V gene TRBV5-6; no clear D gene. Germline V gene lookup returns CDR1 SGHDT and CDR2 YYEEEE. The V end was cut by 0 bases, the J end by 8 bases, with 8 bases between. This CDR3 contains 13 residues. The CDR3 DNA follows: TGTGCCAGCAGCTTGGGGCAGGCGGAAAAACTGTTTTTT. This encodes CASSLGQAEKLFF.